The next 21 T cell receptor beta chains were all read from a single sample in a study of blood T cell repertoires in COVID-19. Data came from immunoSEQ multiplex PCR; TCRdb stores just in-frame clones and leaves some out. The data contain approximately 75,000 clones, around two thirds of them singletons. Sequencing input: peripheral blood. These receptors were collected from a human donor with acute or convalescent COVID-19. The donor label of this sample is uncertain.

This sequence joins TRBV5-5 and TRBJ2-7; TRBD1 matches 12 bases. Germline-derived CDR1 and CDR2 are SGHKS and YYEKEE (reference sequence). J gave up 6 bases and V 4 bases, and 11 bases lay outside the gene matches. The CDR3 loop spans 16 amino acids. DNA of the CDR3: TGTGCCAGCAGCCTACGCCGGGACAGGGGGCTGTCCGAGCAGTACTTC. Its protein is CASSLRRDRGLSEQYF.

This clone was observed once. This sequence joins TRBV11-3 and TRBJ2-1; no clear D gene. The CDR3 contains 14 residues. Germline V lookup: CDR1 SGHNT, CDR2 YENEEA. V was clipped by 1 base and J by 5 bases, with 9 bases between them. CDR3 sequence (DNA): TGTGCCAGCAGCTTAGGCGCCGCCAACAATGAGCAGTTCTTC. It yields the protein CASSLGAANNEQFF.

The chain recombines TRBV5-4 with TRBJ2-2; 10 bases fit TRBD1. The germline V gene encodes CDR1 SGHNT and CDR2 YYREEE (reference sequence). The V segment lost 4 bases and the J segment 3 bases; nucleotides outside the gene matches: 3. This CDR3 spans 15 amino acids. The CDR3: CASSRDRGYTGELFF. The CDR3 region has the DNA TGTGCCAGCAGCCGGGACAGGGGATACACCGGGGAGCTGTTTTTT.

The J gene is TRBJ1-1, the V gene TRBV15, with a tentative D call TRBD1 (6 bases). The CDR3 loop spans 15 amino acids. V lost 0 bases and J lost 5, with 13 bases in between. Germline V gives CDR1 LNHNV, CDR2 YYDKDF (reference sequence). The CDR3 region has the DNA TGTGCCACCAGCAGAGATCGACCTGGACAGACTGAAGCTTTCTTT. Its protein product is CATSRDRPGQTEAFF.

As DNA, the CDR3 is TGTGCCAGCAGAATGGGTACACAGTATGCTGGCTACACCTTC. Translating gives CASRMGTQYAGYTF. This sequence joins TRBV2 and TRBJ1-2; D is unclear. V lost 6 bases to trimming and J lost 7 bases, with 18 bases between them. The germline CDR1 and CDR2 sequences are SNHLY and FYNNEI. The CDR3 has 14 amino acids.

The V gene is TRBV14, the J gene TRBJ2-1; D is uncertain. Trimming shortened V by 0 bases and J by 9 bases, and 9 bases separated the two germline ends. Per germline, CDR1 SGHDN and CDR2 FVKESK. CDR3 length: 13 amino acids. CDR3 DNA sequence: TGTGCCAGCAGCCAAGAGACGTCAGGTGAGCAGTTCTTC. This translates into CASSQETSGEQFF.

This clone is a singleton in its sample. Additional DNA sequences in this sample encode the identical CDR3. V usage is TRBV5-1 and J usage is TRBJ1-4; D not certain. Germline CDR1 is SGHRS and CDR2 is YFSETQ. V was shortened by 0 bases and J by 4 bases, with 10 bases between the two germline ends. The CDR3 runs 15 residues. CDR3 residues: CASSLDGQVNEKLFF. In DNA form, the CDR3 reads TGCGCCAGCAGCTTGGACGGTCAGGTTAATGAAAAACTGTTTTTT.

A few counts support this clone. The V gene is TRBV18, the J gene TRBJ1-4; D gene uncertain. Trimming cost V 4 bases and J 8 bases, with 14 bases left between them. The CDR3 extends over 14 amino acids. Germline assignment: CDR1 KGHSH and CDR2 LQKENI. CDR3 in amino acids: CASSHVSGEEKLFF. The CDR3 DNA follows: TGTGCCAGCTCACACGTTTCTGGAGAGGAAAAACTGTTTTTT.

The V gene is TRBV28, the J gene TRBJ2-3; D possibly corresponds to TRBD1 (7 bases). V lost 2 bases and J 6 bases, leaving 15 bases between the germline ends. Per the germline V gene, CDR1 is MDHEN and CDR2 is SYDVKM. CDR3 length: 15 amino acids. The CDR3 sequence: CASSLMWQGGDTQYF. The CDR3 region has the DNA TGTGCCAGCAGTTTAATGTGGCAGGGGGGCGATACGCAGTATTTT.

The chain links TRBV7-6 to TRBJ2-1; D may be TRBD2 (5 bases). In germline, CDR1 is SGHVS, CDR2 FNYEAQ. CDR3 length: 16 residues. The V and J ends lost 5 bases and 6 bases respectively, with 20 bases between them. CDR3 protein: CASSRERAPTPNEQFF. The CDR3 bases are TGTGCCAGCAGCCGAGAGAGGGCGCCGACACCCAATGAGCAGTTCTTC.

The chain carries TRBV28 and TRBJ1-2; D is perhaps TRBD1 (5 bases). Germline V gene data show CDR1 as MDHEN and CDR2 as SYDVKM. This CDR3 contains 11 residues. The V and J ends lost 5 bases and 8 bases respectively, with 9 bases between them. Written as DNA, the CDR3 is TGTGCCAGCAGTCCCAGGGTCGGCTACACCTTC. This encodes CASSPRVGYTF.

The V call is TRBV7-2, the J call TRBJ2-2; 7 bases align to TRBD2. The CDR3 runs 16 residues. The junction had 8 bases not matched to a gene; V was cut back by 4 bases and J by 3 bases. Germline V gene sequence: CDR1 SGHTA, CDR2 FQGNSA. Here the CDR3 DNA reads TGTGCCAGCAGCTCCTGGGGAGGGCGGCACACCGGGGAGCTGTTTTTT. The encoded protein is CASSSWGGRHTGELFF.

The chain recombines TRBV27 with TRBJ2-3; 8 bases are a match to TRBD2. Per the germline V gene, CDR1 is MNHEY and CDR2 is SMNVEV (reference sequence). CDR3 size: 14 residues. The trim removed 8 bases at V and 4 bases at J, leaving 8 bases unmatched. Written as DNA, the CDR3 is TGTGCCAGCGCACGGGAGGGGTGGGCAGATACGCAGTATTTT. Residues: CASAREGWADTQYF.

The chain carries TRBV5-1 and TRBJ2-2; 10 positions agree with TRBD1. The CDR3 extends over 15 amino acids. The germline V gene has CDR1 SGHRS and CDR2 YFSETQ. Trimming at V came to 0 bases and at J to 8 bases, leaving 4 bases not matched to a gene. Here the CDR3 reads CASSLGQGARGELFF. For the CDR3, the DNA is TGCGCCAGCAGCTTGGGACAGGGGGCGCGTGGGGAGCTGTTTTTT.

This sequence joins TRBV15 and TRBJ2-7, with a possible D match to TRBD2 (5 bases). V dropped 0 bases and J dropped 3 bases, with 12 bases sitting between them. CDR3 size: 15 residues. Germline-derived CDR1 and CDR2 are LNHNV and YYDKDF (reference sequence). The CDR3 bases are TGTGCCACCAGCAGAGATAGGGAGCATTTCTACGAGCAGTACGTC. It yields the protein CATSRDREHFYEQYV.

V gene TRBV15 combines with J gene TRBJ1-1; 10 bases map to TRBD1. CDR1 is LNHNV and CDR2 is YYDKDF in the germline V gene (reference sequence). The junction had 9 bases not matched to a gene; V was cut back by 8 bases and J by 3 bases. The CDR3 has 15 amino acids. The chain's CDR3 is CATANRDRGYTEAFF. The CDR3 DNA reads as TGTGCCACCGCTAATAGGGACAGGGGTTACACTGAAGCTTTCTTT. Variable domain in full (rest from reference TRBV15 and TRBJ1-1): DAMVIQNPRYQVTQFGKPVTLSCSQTLNHNVMYWYQQKSSQAPKLLFHYYDKDFNNEADTPDNFQSRRPNTSFCFLDIRSPGLGDTAMYLCATANRDRGYTEAFFGQGTRLTVV.

The CDR3 DNA reads TGCGCCAGCAGCTTGGGCGGGGGCCCTTCACCCCTCCACTTT. Its protein product is CASSLGGGPSPLHF. This chain links TRBV5-1 with TRBJ1-6; maybe TRBD1 (6 bases). This CDR3 is 14 amino acids long. Germline V gene lookup returns CDR1 SGHRS and CDR2 YFSETQ. Deletions cut 0 bases from V and 9 bases from J, with 10 bases between.

CDR3 sequence reads: CASSGEYVGYEQYF. The CDR3 nucleotides are TGTGCCAGCAGTGGGGAGTATGTGGGCTACGAGCAGTACTTC. The chain employs TRBV2 and TRBJ2-7; D perhaps matches TRBD2 (5 bases). Germline V gene lookup returns CDR1 SNHLY and CDR2 FYNNEI. The CDR3 length is 14 residues. Trimming stripped 4 bases from V and 3 bases from J, with 13 bases between.

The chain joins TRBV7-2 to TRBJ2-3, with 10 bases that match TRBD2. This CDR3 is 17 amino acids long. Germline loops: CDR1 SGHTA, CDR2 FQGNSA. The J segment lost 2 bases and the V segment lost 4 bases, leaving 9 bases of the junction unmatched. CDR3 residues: CASSSFGSGRATDTQYF. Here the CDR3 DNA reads TGTGCCAGCAGCTCGTTTGGGAGCGGGAGGGCCACAGATACGCAGTATTTT.

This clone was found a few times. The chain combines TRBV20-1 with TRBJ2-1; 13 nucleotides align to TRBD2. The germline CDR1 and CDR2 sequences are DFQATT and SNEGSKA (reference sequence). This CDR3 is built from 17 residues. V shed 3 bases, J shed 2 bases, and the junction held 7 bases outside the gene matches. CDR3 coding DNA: TGCAGTGCTAGTGGGACTAGCGGGACCCCAACCTACAATGAGCAGTTCTTC. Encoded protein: CSASGTSGTPTYNEQFF.

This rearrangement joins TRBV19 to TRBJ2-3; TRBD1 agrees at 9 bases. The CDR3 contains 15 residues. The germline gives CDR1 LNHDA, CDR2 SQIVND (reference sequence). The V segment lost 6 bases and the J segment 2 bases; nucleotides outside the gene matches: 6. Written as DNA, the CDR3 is TGTGCCAGTAGGAAACAGGGGGCTGCCACAGATACGCAGTATTTT. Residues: CASRKQGAATDTQYF. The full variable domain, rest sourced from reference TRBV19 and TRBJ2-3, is DGGITQSPKYLFRKEGQNVTLSCEQNLNHDAMYWYRQDPGQGLRLIYYSQIVNDFQKGDIAEGYSVSREKKESFPLTVTSAQKNPTAFYLCASRKQGAATDTQYFGPGTRLTVL.